These 18 T cell receptor beta chains share one sample of origin, sequenced in a study of OX40 agonist ivuxolimab in advanced cancers. The data were produced by immunoSEQ multiplex PCR, yet TCRdb's version contains in-frame clones alone and is incomplete. Of around 92,000 clones listed, roughly 80% are singletons. This sample comprised CD4+ or CD8+ T cells sorted from blood, obtained in a trial of the OX40 agonist ivuxolimab. The source of these receptors is an adult with an advanced solid tumor such as melanoma, head and neck, liver or kidney cancer.

In its sample, this clone was seen once. The chain is built from TRBV19 and TRBJ2-3; 7 nucleotides align to TRBD2. V lost 1 base to trimming and J lost 6 bases; unmatched junction nucleotides: 13. CDR3 size: 17 residues. The germline gives CDR1 LNHDA, CDR2 SQIVND (reference sequence). CDR3 in amino acids: CASSIGEGQAVIDTQYF. CDR3 nucleotide sequence: TGTGCCAGTAGTATAGGGGAGGGCCAGGCGGTCATCGATACGCAGTATTTT.

This chain uses TRBV5-4 with TRBJ2-2; 8 nucleotides agree with TRBD1. The CDR3 length is 14 residues. Germline V gives CDR1 SGHNT, CDR2 YYREEE (reference sequence). Trimming cost V 4 bases and J 3 bases; bases outside gene matches: 2. The DNA of the CDR3 is TGTGCCAGCAGCATACAGGGGGACACCGGGGAGCTGTTTTTT. Translation gives CASSIQGDTGELFF.

V is TRBV21-1 and J is TRBJ1-2. TRBV21-1 constitutes a pseudogene. The CDR3 extends over 16 amino acids. In nucleotides, the CDR3 is TGTGCCAGCAGCAAAGTTCGCCCCCTGAAAGGTTATGGCTACACCTTC. Translation: CASSKVRPLKGYGYTF.

This chain links TRBV5-8 with TRBJ1-2; D is perhaps TRBD1 (6 bases). Trimming took off 6 bases at V and 0 bases at J, with 12 bases between the two ends. Germline CDR1 and CDR2: SGHTS and YDEGEE. This CDR3 is built from 14 residues. The CDR3 nucleotides are TGTGCCAGCACCACGACAGGTGCTAACTATGGCTACACCTTC. It yields the protein CASTTTGANYGYTF.

V usage is TRBV7-7 and J usage is TRBJ2-1; 11 bases fit TRBD1. J gave up 7 bases and V 5 bases, and 1 base lay outside the gene matches. Germline CDR1 reads SSHAT; CDR2 reads FNYEAQ (reference sequence). This CDR3 contains 13 residues. CDR3 in DNA: TGTGCCAGCAGCCGGGACAGGGGGAATGAGCAGTTCTTC. Protein product: CASSRDRGNEQFF.

The rearrangement links TRBV5-1 to TRBJ1-1; the match to TRBD1 covers 7 bases. Trimming at V came to 4 bases and at J to 0 bases, leaving 3 bases not matched to a gene. This CDR3 comprises 14 residues. The V gene's germline CDR1 is SGHRS and CDR2 YFSETQ. The CDR3 loop reads CASSPGTVNTEAFF. As DNA, the CDR3 is TGCGCCAGCAGCCCCGGGACAGTGAACACTGAAGCTTTCTTT.

The rearrangement joins TRBV7-8 to TRBJ1-1, with 7 bases that match TRBD1. The CDR3 runs 15 residues. The V gene end was trimmed by 4 bases and the J gene end by 4 bases; junction bases not matched to a gene: 9. CDR1 and CDR2 from the germline V gene are SGHVS and FQNEAQ. In nucleotides, the CDR3 is TGTGCCAGCAGCTACCGACAGGGCGATGGCACTGAAGCTTTCTTT. This sequence encodes CASSYRQGDGTEAFF.

This chain links TRBV28 with TRBJ1-2; D is ambiguous. The germline V gene has CDR1 MDHEN and CDR2 SYDVKM. The CDR3 is made up of 12 amino acids. Trimming cost V 1 base and J 8 bases, with 8 bases left between them. The CDR3 loop is CASSLYPQGYTF. The CDR3 coding sequence is TGTGCCAGCAGTTTATATCCCCAAGGCTACACCTTC.

In nucleotides, the CDR3 is TGTGCCAGCAGTTATAAGGATTACGAGCAGTACTTC. Residues: CASSYKDYEQYF. The chain couples TRBV6-9 to TRBJ2-7; D is undetermined. The CDR3 sequence is 12 residues long. The germline V gene has CDR1 MNHGY and CDR2 SVAAGI. V gave up 2 bases and J gave up 4 bases, with 6 bases separating them.

The V gene is TRBV5-1, the J gene TRBJ2-3; D may correspond to TRBD1 or TRBD2 (6 bases each). V was cut by 5 bases and J by 3 bases, with 13 bases left in between. Germline-derived CDR1 and CDR2 are SGHRS and YFSETQ. This CDR3 contains 14 residues. The CDR3 sequence is CASRRGGWTDTQYF. The CDR3, as DNA: TGCGCCAGCAGGCGAGGGGGGTGGACAGATACGCAGTATTTT.

The chain carries TRBV11-3 and TRBJ2-3; 7 nucleotides line up with TRBD2. CDR3 length equals 14 residues. In germline, CDR1 is SGHNT, CDR2 YENEEA. Germline trimming cut 3 bases from V and 4 bases from J; bases unmatched to any gene: 4. The CDR3 region is CASSLGGSSDTQYF. CDR3 DNA: TGTGCCAGCAGCTTGGGAGGGTCCTCAGATACGCAGTATTTT.

This chain joins TRBV5-1 and TRBJ1-2; the D gene is possibly TRBD1 (6 bases). Per the germline V gene, CDR1 is SGHRS and CDR2 is YFSETQ. This CDR3 has 14 residues. Trimming cost V 3 bases and J 5 bases, with 14 bases left between them. The CDR3 nucleotides are TGCGCCAGCAGCTCGGCGGGGCAGGGGTATGGCTACACCTTC. Its translation is CASSSAGQGYGYTF.

The V gene is TRBV5-6, the J gene TRBJ1-2; 10 nucleotides line up with TRBD1. Germline assignment: CDR1 SGHDT and CDR2 YYEEEE. V lost 1 base and J lost 2; bases outside the gene matches: 5. The CDR3 length is 16 residues. The CDR3 reads CASSLRQGAENYGYTF. In DNA, the CDR3 is TGTGCCAGCAGCTTGCGACAGGGGGCGGAAAACTATGGCTACACCTTC.

This clone was found once. The chain links TRBV7-3 to TRBJ2-5; 8 positions match TRBD2. The germline V gene encodes CDR1 SGHTA and CDR2 FQGTGA. This CDR3 region has 13 residues. V shed 5 bases, J shed 4 bases, and the junction held 3 bases outside the gene matches. The CDR3 reads CASSRGGRETQYF. CDR3 coding DNA: TGTGCCAGCAGCCGGGGGGGGCGAGAGACCCAGTACTTC.

The chain joins TRBV5-6 to TRBJ1-4, with D uncertain. The CDR3 has 17 residues. Germline V gene data show CDR1 as SGHDT and CDR2 as YYEEEE. Trimming removed 1 base at V and 0 bases at J, with 13 bases between. The CDR3 sequence: CASSLRASGTTNEKLFF. The CDR3 coding sequence is TGTGCCAGCAGCTTGAGAGCCTCAGGCACAACTAATGAAAAACTGTTTTTT.

This clone was counted a single time. This rearrangement joins TRBV6-5 to TRBJ1-4; D uncertain. Germline-derived CDR1 and CDR2 are MNHEY and SVGAGI. The CDR3 consists of 15 residues. V lost 3 bases, J lost 5 bases, and 13 bases lay in between. In nucleotides, the CDR3 is TGTGCCAGCAGTTATCGGAGCCGGGCGAATGAAAAACTGTTTTTT. Encoded protein: CASSYRSRANEKLFF.

This sequence joins TRBV11-2 and TRBJ2-3; D is uncertain. Germline-derived CDR1 and CDR2 are SGHAT and FQNNGV. The CDR3 length is 14 residues. The V gene lost 1 base and the J gene lost 4 bases, with 9 bases spanning the gap. The CDR3 nucleotides are TGTGCCAGCAGCTTAGCTTGGCAGTCAGATACGCAGTATTTT. This gives the protein CASSLAWQSDTQYF.

The chain recombines TRBV7-2 with TRBJ1-4; D unclear. Per the germline V gene, CDR1 is SGHTA and CDR2 is FQGNSA. This CDR3 spans 15 amino acids. V dropped 5 bases and J dropped 3 bases, with 13 bases sitting between them. CDR3 sequence (DNA): TGTGCCAGCAGCAACTTAGGAGGGCCTAATGAAAAACTGTTTTTT. Translating gives CASSNLGGPNEKLFF.